The clone carrying this T cell receptor beta chain has a single count. All patients were mismatch repair deficient, assessed by either PCR or immunohistochemistry. The entry originates in a study of PD-1 blockade in mismatch repair-deficient tumors. Across the study: Enrolled 2013-2016, patients had progressing, pretreated mismatch repair-deficient cancers of 12 types.

The germline V and J ends were trimmed by 1 base and 0 bases, with 12 bases remaining between them. The germline gives CDR1 SGHKS, CDR2 YYEKEE (reference sequence). The CDR3 runs 16 residues. TCRdb keeps only in-frame clones here, not all; method: immunoSEQ multiplex PCR. The sample gives about 19,000 clones, about four fifths of which show up once; 1.4% to 1.5% is in the top ten. The chain links TRBV5-5 to TRBJ2-3; D is unclear. The sequences come from PBMCs, collected 52 weeks after starting pembrolizumab. This sequence was found in an adult with mismatch repair-deficient cancer. The CDR3 protein is CASSLRPGPSTDTQYF. The CDR3 DNA is TGTGCCAGCAGCTTGAGGCCAGGCCCTAGCACAGATACGCAGTATTTT.